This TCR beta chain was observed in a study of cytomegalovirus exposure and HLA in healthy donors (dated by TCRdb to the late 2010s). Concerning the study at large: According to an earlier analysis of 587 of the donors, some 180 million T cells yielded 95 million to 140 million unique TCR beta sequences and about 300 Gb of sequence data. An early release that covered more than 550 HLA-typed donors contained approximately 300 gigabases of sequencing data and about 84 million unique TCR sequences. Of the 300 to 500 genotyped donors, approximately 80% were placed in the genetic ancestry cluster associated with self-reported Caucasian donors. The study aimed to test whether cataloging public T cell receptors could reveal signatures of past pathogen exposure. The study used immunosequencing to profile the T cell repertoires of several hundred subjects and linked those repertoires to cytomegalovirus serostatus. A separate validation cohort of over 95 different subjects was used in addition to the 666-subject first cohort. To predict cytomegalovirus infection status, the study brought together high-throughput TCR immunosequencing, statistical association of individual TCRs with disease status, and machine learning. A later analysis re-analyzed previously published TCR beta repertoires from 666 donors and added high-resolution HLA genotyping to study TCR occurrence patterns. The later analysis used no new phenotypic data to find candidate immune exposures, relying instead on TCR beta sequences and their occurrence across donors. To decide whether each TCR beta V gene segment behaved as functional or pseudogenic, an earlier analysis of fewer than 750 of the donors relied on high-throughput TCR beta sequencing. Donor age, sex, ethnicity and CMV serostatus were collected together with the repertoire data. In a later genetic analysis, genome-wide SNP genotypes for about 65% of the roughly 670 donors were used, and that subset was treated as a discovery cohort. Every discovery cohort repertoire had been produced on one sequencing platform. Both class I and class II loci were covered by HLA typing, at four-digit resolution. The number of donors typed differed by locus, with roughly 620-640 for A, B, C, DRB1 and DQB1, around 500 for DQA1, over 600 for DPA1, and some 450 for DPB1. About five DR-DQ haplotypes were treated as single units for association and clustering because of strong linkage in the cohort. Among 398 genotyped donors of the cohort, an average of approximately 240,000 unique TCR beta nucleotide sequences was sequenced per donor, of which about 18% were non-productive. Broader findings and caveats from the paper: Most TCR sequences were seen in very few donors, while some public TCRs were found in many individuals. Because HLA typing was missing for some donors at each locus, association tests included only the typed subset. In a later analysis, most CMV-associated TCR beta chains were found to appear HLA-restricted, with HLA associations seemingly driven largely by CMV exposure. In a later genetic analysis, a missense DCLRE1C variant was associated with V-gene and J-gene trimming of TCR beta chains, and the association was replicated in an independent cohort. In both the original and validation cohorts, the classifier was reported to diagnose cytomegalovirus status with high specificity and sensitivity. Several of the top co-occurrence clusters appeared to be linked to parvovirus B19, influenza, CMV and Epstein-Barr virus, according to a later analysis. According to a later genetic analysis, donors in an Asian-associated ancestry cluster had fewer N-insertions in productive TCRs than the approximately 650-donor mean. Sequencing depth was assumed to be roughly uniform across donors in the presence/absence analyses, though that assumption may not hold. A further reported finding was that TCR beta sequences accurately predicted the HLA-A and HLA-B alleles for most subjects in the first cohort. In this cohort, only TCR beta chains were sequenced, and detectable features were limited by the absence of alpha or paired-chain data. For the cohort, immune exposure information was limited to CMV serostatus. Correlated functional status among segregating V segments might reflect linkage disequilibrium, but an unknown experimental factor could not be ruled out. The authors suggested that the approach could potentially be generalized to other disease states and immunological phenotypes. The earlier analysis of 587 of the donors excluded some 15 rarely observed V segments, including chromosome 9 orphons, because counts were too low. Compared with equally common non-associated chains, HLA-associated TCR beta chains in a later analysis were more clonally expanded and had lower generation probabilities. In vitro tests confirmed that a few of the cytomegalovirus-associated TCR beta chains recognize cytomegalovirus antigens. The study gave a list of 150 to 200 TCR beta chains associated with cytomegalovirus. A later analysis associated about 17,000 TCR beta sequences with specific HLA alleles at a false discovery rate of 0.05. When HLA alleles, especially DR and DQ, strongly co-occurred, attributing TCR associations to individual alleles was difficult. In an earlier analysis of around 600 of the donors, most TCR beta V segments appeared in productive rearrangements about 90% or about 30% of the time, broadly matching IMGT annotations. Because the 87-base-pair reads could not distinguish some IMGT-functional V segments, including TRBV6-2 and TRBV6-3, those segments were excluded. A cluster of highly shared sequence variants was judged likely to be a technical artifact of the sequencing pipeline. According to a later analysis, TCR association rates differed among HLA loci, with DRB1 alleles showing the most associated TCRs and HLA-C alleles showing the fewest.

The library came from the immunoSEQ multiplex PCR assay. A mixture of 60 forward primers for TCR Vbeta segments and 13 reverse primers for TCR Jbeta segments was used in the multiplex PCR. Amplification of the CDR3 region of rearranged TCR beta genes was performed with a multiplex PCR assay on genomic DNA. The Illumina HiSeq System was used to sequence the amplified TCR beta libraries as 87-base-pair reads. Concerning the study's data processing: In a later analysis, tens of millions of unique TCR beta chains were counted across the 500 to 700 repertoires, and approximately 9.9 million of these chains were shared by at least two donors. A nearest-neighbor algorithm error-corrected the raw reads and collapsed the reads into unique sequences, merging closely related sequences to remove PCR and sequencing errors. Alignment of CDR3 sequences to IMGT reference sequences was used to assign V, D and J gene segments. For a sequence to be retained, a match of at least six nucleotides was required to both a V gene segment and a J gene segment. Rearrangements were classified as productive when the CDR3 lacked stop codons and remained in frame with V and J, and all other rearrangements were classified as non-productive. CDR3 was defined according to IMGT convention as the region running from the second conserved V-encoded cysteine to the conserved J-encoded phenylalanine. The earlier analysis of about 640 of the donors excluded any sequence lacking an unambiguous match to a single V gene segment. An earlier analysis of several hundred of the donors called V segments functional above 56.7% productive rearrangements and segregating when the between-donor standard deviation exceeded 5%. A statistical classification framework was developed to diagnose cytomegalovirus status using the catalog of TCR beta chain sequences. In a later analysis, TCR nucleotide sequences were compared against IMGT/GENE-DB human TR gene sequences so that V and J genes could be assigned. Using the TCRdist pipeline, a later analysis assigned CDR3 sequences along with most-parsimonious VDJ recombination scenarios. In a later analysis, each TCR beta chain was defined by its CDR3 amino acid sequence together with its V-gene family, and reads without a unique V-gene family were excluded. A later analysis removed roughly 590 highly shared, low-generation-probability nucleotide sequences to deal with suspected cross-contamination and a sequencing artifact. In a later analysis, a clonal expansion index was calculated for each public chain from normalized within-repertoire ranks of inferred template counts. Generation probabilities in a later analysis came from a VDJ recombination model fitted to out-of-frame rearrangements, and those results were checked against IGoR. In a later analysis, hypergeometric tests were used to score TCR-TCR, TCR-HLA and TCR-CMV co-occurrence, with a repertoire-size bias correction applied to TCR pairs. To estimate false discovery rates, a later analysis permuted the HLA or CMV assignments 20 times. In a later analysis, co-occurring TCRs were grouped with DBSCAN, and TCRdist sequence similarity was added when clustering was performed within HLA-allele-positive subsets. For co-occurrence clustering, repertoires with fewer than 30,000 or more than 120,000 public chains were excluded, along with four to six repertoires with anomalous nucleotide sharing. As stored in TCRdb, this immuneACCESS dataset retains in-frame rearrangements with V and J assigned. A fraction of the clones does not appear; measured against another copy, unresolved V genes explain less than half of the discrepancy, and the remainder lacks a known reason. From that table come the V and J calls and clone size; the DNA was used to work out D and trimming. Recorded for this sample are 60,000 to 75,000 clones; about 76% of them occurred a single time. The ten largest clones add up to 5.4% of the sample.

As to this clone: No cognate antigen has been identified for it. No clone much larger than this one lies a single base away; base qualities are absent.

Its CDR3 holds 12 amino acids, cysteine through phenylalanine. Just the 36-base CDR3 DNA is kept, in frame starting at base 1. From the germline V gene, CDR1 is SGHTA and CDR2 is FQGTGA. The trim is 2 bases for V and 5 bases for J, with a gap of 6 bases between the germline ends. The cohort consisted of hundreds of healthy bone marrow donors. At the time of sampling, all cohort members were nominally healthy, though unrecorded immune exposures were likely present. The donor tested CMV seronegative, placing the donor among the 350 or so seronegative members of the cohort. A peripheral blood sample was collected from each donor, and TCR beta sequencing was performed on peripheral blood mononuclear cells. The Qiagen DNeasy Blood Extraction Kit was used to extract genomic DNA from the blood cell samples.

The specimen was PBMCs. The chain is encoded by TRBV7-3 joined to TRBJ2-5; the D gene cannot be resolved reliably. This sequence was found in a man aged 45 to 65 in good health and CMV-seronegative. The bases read TGTGCCAGCAGCTTAGCCGGGGAGACCCAGTACTTC. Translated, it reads CASSLAGETQYF.